This T cell receptor (beta chain) originates from a study of CD8 T cells in Susac syndrome. This CDR3 is built from 13 residues. Trimming left V 0 bases short and J 9 bases short, with 11 bases between. Germline V CDR1 and CDR2: MNHEY, SVGAGI. Random hexamers primed reverse transcription of about 0.5 to 1 ug RNA. Amplification of TCR beta CDR3 across 54 Vbeta and 13 Jbeta was performed with immunoSEQ multiplex PCR. TCRdb re-called the immunoSEQ multiplex PCR reads with MiXCR, one entry per CDR3 protein. The table lists 300,000 or so distinct CDR3 sequences, approximately 90% of them singletons. This clonotype has only a few counts. Its antigen is unidentified. Sequencing targeted TCR beta in T cells from blood (CD8+ and CD4+). Study outcomes and limitations: The study admitted that it had a relatively small number of individuals in its TCR sequencing and HLA analysis.

The clonotype comes from a human donor with multiple sclerosis. Sample: CD4+ T cells from PBMCs. This chain joins TRBV6-5 and TRBJ1-2, with D uncertain. CDR3 region: CASSYSTAFSYTF. The CDR3 bases are TGTGCCAGCAGTTACTCGACGGCATTTAGCTACACCTTC.